A single sample is the source of the 10 T cell receptor beta chains below, sequenced in a study of molecular identifiers for immune sequencing clone quantification. Each CDR3 protein is one row after TCRdb ran MiXCR on the PCR reads. This repertoire shows a few hundred thousand distinct CDR3 sequences, about a fifth found once; its top ten account for 0.7% to 0.95%. The sequencing input was naive CD8+ T cells from blood, with Jurkat cell RNA spiked in. Stated subset: FACS-sorted CD8+CD4-CCR7+CD45RA+ naive T cells. The receptors here all came from a human donor in good health. Some libraries in this study had Jurkat cell RNA spiked in.

The rearrangement links TRBV27 to TRBJ2-3, with 11 positions matching TRBD2. The CDR3 sequence is 15 residues long. Germline CDR1 and CDR2: MNHEY and SMNVEV (reference sequence). The J segment lost 1 base and the V segment lost 5 bases, leaving 2 bases of the junction unmatched. CDR3 DNA: TGTGCCAGCAGTAATAGCGGGAGGGGCACAGATACGCAGTATTTT. Its protein product is CASSNSGRGTDTQYF.

About this clonotype itself: Because it lacks the conserved phenylalanine or tryptophan at the end, this CDR3 is likely a read error. V is TRBV27 and J is TRBJ2-2; 9 nucleotides match TRBD1. The CDR3 spans 15 residues. Looked up from germline, CDR1 is MNHEY and CDR2 is SMNVEV (reference sequence). The ends lost 5 bases at V and 8 bases at J; junction bases unmatched: 9. The CDR3 protein is CASSPTGGSSGELFL. DNA for the CDR3: TGTGCCAGCAGTCCTACAGGGGGCAGTTCAGGGGAGCTGTTTCTT.

This clonotype occurred a few times. Given a much more abundant clone one base away, this may be a read error. The chain has TRBV7-2 and TRBJ2-1; D ambiguous. The germline CDR1 and CDR2 sequences are SGHTA and FQGNSA. CDR3 length: 15 residues. The V end lost 4 bases, the J end lost 2 bases, and 12 bases lay between the germline ends. The CDR3 DNA sequence: TGTGCCAGCAGCTCTCGGACCGTCGCCTACAATGAGCAGTTCTTC. Translation gives CASSSRTVAYNEQFF. Filled out from reference TRBV7-2 and TRBJ2-1, the complete variable domain reads GAGVSQSPSNKVTEKGKDVELRCDPISGHTALYWYRQSLGQGLEFLIYFQGNSAPDKSGLPSDRFSAERTGGSVSTLTIQRTQQEDSAVYLCASSSRTVAYNEQFFGPGTRLTVL.

This clonotype was found many times. This chain links TRBV13 with TRBJ1-3, with D maybe TRBD1 (5 bases). The germline CDR1 and CDR2 sequences are PRHDT and FYEKMQ (reference sequence). This CDR3 has 14 residues. With 7 bases removed from V and 1 base from J, the gap between germline ends came to 11 bases. CDR3 in DNA: TGTGCCAGCACCTGGGGGGTTTCTGGAAACACCATATATTTT. Residues: CASTWGVSGNTIYF. Combining the CDR3 with reference TRBV13 and TRBJ1-3 gives the whole variable domain AAGVIQSPRHLIKEKRETATLKCYPIPRHDTVYWYQQGPGQDPQFLISFYEKMQSDKGSIPDRFSAQQFSDYHSELNMSSLELGDSALYFCASTWGVSGNTIYFGEGSWLTVV.

The rearrangement links TRBV6-5 to TRBJ1-4; D call uncertain. V was pared by 4 bases and J by 8 bases, with 14 bases between. Germline assignment: CDR1 MNHEY and CDR2 SVGAGI. CDR3 length: 14 amino acids. The CDR3 region is CASSSTFPEEKLFF. The CDR3 bases are TGTGCCAGCAGTTCCACCTTCCCAGAAGAAAAACTGTTTTTT.

This clonotype has a handful of counts. This chain links TRBV18 with TRBJ2-3; tentatively, D is TRBD2 (6 bases). Trimming removed 2 bases at V and 0 bases at J, with 12 bases between. Germline values: CDR1 KGHSH, CDR2 LQKENI. This CDR3 has 16 residues. The CDR3 protein is CASSPTGETSTDTQYF. The CDR3 DNA reads as TGTGCCAGCTCACCAACGGGGGAAACTAGCACAGATACGCAGTATTTT.

This clonotype was found many times. The chain recombines TRBV10-3 with TRBJ2-6, with D perhaps assigned TRBD1 or TRBD2 (5 bases each). V lost 3 bases and J lost 4, with 7 bases in between. CDR3 length: 14 residues. CDR1 and CDR2 from the germline V gene are ENHRY and SYGVKD. The CDR3 DNA sequence: TGTGCCATCAGTGACGGGGACGGGGCCAACGTCCTGACTTTC. Translation: CAISDGDGANVLTF.

This clonotype turned up a few times. V gene TRBV15 combines with J gene TRBJ1-1; TRBD1 agrees at 7 bases. Germline CDR1 and CDR2: LNHNV and YYDKDF (reference sequence). There are 16 residues in the CDR3. The trim removed 2 bases at V and 3 bases at J, leaving 9 bases unmatched. The CDR3 coding sequence is TGTGCCACCAGCAGAATACGTACAGGGGTCCACACTGAAGCTTTCTTT. It yields the protein CATSRIRTGVHTEAFF.

On this clonotype: A single base separates this from a much larger clone, so it may be a read error. This chain joins TRBV12-3 or TRBV12-4 and TRBJ2-3; a weak D match, TRBD2 (5 bases). CDR3 size: 15 residues. The DNA of the CDR3 is TGTGCCAGCGGTTTGTTGGGGAGAGGGACAGATACGCAGTATTTT. Encoded protein: CASGLLGRGTDTQYF.

This clonotype came up once. The chain links TRBV27 to TRBJ1-5; 7 nucleotides match TRBD1. Trimming cost V 6 bases and J 4 bases; bases outside gene matches: 9. There are 15 residues in the CDR3. The V gene's germline CDR1 is MNHEY and CDR2 SMNVEV (reference sequence). Here the CDR3 DNA reads TGTGCCAGCAGACCACAGGGGCGCTTAAATCAGCCCCAGCATTTT. The encoded protein is CASRPQGRLNQPQHF.